This is a list of T cell receptor beta chains from one sample in a study of blood T cell repertoires in COVID-19. Only in-frame clones appear in the TCRdb table, and some are missing; sequencing was by immunoSEQ multiplex PCR. Counted here are roughly 500,000 clones, approximately 87% occurring once; the ten biggest clones make up approximately 1.8%. Sequences were obtained from PBMCs or T cells enriched from blood (not recorded which). The receptors were gathered from a woman in her forties who had recovered from COVID-19. Both conserved end residues are part of each CDR3. Each record gives: V gene, D gene, clone size, J gene, CDR3 DNA, CDR3 protein. D genes are given only for firm matches. Part of the rows lack a size; the others show once, few, many or a class for expanded clones.

v_gene: TRBV4-3; d_gene: TRBD2; abundance: once; j_gene: TRBJ2-1; CDR3nt: TGCGCCAGCAGCCACCCGGGACTAGGGGGGAATGAGCAGTTCTTC; CDR3aa: CASSHPGLGGNEQFF
v_gene: TRBV4-3; d_gene: TRBD1; abundance: .; j_gene: TRBJ1-3; CDR3nt: TGCGCCAGCAGCCAAGGGGGACAGGGTGATGGAAACACCATATATTTT; CDR3aa: CASSQGGQGDGNTIYF
v_gene: TRBV3-1/TRBV3-2; d_gene: TRBD1; abundance: once; j_gene: TRBJ2-7; CDR3nt: TGTGCCAGCAGAAATAAGGGGGCGCCCGATGAGCAGTACTTC; CDR3aa: CASRNKGAPDEQYF
v_gene: TRBV27; d_gene: .; abundance: once; j_gene: TRBJ2-3; CDR3nt: TGTGCCAGCAGTTTCAAGGACACCGGGTCGATCCTCACAGATACGCAGTATTTT; CDR3aa: CASSFKDTGSILTDTQYF
v_gene: TRBV15; d_gene: .; abundance: .; j_gene: TRBJ2-2; CDR3nt: TGTGCCACCAGCAGAGGGGGGCCAGGGAACGGCGGGGAGCTGTTTTTT; CDR3aa: CATSRGGPGNGGELFF
v_gene: TRBV5-1; d_gene: .; abundance: .; j_gene: TRBJ2-1; CDR3nt: TGCGCCAGCAGCTTATCGGGGATGCATTACGGTGAGCAGTTCTTC; CDR3aa: CASSLSGMHYGEQFF
v_gene: TRBV6-5; d_gene: .; abundance: .; j_gene: TRBJ2-7; CDR3nt: TGTGCCAGCACCGACCCGGGACACAGCTCCTACGAGCAGTACTTC; CDR3aa: CASTDPGHSSYEQYF
v_gene: TRBV7-2; d_gene: .; abundance: few; j_gene: TRBJ1-6; CDR3nt: TGTGCCAGCAGCTTAAAGGACTGGCACAATTCACCCCTCCACTTT; CDR3aa: CASSLKDWHNSPLHF
v_gene: TRBV5-1; d_gene: TRBD2; abundance: .; j_gene: TRBJ2-4; CDR3nt: TGCGCCAGCAGCGACCTGAGGGGAGCGGGAGGCGGCAAAAACATTCAGTACTTC; CDR3aa: CASSDLRGAGGGKNIQYF
v_gene: TRBV5-1; d_gene: .; abundance: once; j_gene: TRBJ2-1; CDR3nt: TGCGCCAGCAGCCCGGGAGTCGTGGGGGACAATGAGCAGTTCTTC; CDR3aa: CASSPGVVGDNEQFF
v_gene: TRBV4-3; d_gene: .; abundance: once; j_gene: TRBJ2-7; CDR3nt: TGCGCCAGCAGTAGCGGTCCAACGAGCTCCTACGAGCAGTACTTC; CDR3aa: CASSSGPTSSYEQYF
v_gene: TRBV6-5; d_gene: .; abundance: .; j_gene: TRBJ2-7; CDR3nt: TGTGCCAGCAGTTGGGCCAAAGAAAGCTCCTACGAGCAGTACTTC; CDR3aa: CASSWAKESSYEQYF
v_gene: TRBV3-1/TRBV3-2; d_gene: .; abundance: .; j_gene: TRBJ2-4; CDR3nt: TGTGCCAGCAGCCAAGGGACGCTAGACCCGCCGGGGAACATTCAGTACTTC; CDR3aa: CASSQGTLDPPGNIQYF
v_gene: TRBV7-2; d_gene: .; abundance: .; j_gene: TRBJ1-4; CDR3nt: TGTGCCAGCAGCTTCCCCCGTGAAAAACTGTTTTTT; CDR3aa: CASSFPREKLFF
v_gene: TRBV19; d_gene: TRBD2; abundance: .; j_gene: TRBJ2-1; CDR3nt: TGTGCCAGTAGTATAGCGACTAGCGCCTACAATGAGCAGTTCTTC; CDR3aa: CASSIATSAYNEQFF
v_gene: TRBV19; d_gene: .; abundance: .; j_gene: TRBJ2-7; CDR3nt: TGTGCCAGTAGATCTAACGACGAGACGGGGCAGTACTTC; CDR3aa: CASRSNDETGQYF
v_gene: TRBV24-1; d_gene: .; abundance: .; j_gene: TRBJ2-2; CDR3nt: TGTGCCACCAGTCCTGGGACAAGGAACACCGGGGAGCTGTTTTTT; CDR3aa: CATSPGTRNTGELFF
v_gene: TRBV5-1; d_gene: .; abundance: .; j_gene: TRBJ2-1; CDR3nt: TGCGCCAGTCAACGGGAAAACTCCTACAATGAGCAGTTCTTC; CDR3aa: CASQRENSYNEQFF